This is a list of T cell receptor beta chains from one sample in a study of blood T cell repertoires in COVID-19. The protocol was immunoSEQ multiplex PCR, while the TCRdb copy is restricted to in-frame clones and leaves out a portion. The sample lists 200,000 or so clones; around four fifths were seen once. Sequencing was performed on peripheral blood. These receptors were collected from an elderly woman with COVID-19, enrolled during active disease. The CDR3 runs from the conserved cysteine through the conserved F or W. A D gene is named only where the DNA matches it firmly. Where a row states a size, it is once, few, many or the class of an expanded clone; other rows omit it.

j_call: TRBJ2-5
clone_size: -
d_call: -
v_call: TRBV6-2/TRBV6-3
cdr3_aa: CASSYSIAQETQYF
cdr3_nt: TGTGCCAGCAGTTACTCGATTGCGCAAGAGACCCAGTACTTC

j_call: TRBJ2-2
clone_size: -
d_call: -
v_call: TRBV18
cdr3_aa: CASSPNRMNTGELFF
cdr3_nt: TGTGCCAGCTCACCAAACAGGATGAACACCGGGGAGCTGTTTTTT

j_call: TRBJ1-1
clone_size: once
d_call: -
v_call: TRBV19
cdr3_aa: CASSMSGVLNTEAFF
cdr3_nt: TGTGCCAGTAGTATGTCAGGGGTTCTGAACACTGAAGCTTTCTTT

j_call: TRBJ1-1
clone_size: -
d_call: -
v_call: TRBV7-9
cdr3_aa: CASSPSPSPEAFF
cdr3_nt: TGTGCCAGCAGCCCCTCTCCCTCTCCTGAAGCTTTCTTT

j_call: TRBJ1-2
clone_size: -
d_call: TRBD1
v_call: TRBV28
cdr3_aa: CASRPPGQGAGGYTF
cdr3_nt: TGTGCCAGCAGGCCTCCGGGACAGGGGGCTGGTGGCTACACCTTC

j_call: TRBJ1-1
clone_size: -
d_call: -
v_call: TRBV3-1/TRBV3-2
cdr3_aa: CASSQPGPYTEAFF
cdr3_nt: TGTGCCAGCAGCCAACCCGGTCCTTACACTGAAGCTTTCTTT

j_call: TRBJ2-7
clone_size: -
d_call: TRBD1
v_call: TRBV18
cdr3_aa: CASSAGTGREQYF
cdr3_nt: TGTGCCAGCTCAGCCGGGACAGGGCGCGAGCAGTACTTC

j_call: TRBJ2-5
clone_size: -
d_call: -
v_call: TRBV7-2
cdr3_aa: CASSLGLPGGQETQYF
cdr3_nt: TGTGCCAGCAGCTTGGGACTGCCTGGTGGCCAAGAGACCCAGTACTTC

j_call: TRBJ1-4
clone_size: -
d_call: -
v_call: TRBV5-1
cdr3_aa: CASSLTMAGEKLFF
cdr3_nt: TGCGCCAGCAGCCTGACTATGGCGGGTGAAAAACTGTTTTTT

j_call: TRBJ2-1
clone_size: -
d_call: TRBD2
v_call: TRBV7-2
cdr3_aa: CASSLAGTSGTNEQFF
cdr3_nt: TGTGCCAGCAGCTTAGCCGGGACTAGCGGGACCAATGAGCAGTTCTTC

j_call: TRBJ2-5
clone_size: -
d_call: -
v_call: TRBV30
cdr3_aa: CAWSGPGETQYF
cdr3_nt: TGTGCCTGGAGTGGACCCGGGGAGACCCAGTACTTC

j_call: TRBJ1-5
clone_size: -
d_call: -
v_call: TRBV28
cdr3_aa: CASNPPAGYSQPQHF
cdr3_nt: TGTGCCAGCAATCCCCCGGCTGGGTATAGCCAGCCCCAGCATTTT

j_call: TRBJ1-1
clone_size: -
d_call: -
v_call: TRBV18
cdr3_aa: CASSPPGQAKLNTEAFF
cdr3_nt: TGTGCCAGCTCACCACCGGGGCAGGCGAAATTGAACACTGAAGCTTTCTTT

j_call: TRBJ2-7
clone_size: few
d_call: TRBD2
v_call: TRBV27
cdr3_aa: CASRTSGGYEQYF
cdr3_nt: TGTGCCAGCAGGACTAGCGGGGGATACGAGCAGTACTTC

j_call: TRBJ2-4
clone_size: -
d_call: -
v_call: TRBV15
cdr3_aa: CATSGPKNIQYF
cdr3_nt: TGTGCCACCAGTGGCCCCAAAAACATTCAGTACTTC

j_call: TRBJ2-7
clone_size: -
d_call: -
v_call: TRBV11-3
cdr3_aa: CASSLGQASYEQYF
cdr3_nt: TGTGCCAGCAGCTTAGGACAGGCCTCCTACGAGCAGTACTTC

j_call: TRBJ1-6
clone_size: -
d_call: -
v_call: TRBV5-6
cdr3_aa: CASSGTGINSPLHF
cdr3_nt: TGTGCCAGCAGCGGAACAGGGATAAATTCACCCCTCCACTTT

j_call: TRBJ2-3
clone_size: -
d_call: -
v_call: TRBV10-3
cdr3_aa: CATLDAAPGSQYF
cdr3_nt: TGTGCCACCTTGGACGCGGCCCCGGGATCCCAGTATTTT

j_call: TRBJ2-7
clone_size: -
d_call: TRBD2
v_call: TRBV7-8
cdr3_aa: CASTLSGKNYEQYF
cdr3_nt: TGTGCCAGCACCCTTAGCGGGAAGAACTACGAGCAGTACTTC

j_call: TRBJ2-3
clone_size: -
d_call: TRBD2
v_call: TRBV10-3
cdr3_aa: CAISGLALTDTQYF
cdr3_nt: TGTGCCATCAGTGGACTAGCTCTCACAGATACGCAGTATTTT

j_call: TRBJ2-1
clone_size: -
d_call: TRBD2
v_call: TRBV5-1
cdr3_aa: CASSGSGVSNEQFF
cdr3_nt: TGCGCCAGCAGCGGGAGCGGGGTGAGTAATGAGCAGTTCTTC

j_call: TRBJ1-1
clone_size: -
d_call: -
v_call: TRBV13
cdr3_aa: CASSFSLDRSYQNTEAFF
cdr3_nt: TGTGCCAGCAGCTTCAGTTTAGACAGGAGCTACCAAAACACTGAAGCTTTCTTT

j_call: TRBJ1-4
clone_size: -
d_call: -
v_call: TRBV7-2
cdr3_aa: CASSSDRRGEKLFF
cdr3_nt: TGTGCCAGCAGCTCCGACAGGAGAGGAGAAAAACTGTTTTTT

j_call: TRBJ2-7
clone_size: -
d_call: -
v_call: TRBV25-1
cdr3_aa: CASSYGHLHYEQYF
cdr3_nt: TGTGCCAGCAGTTACGGACACCTTCACTACGAGCAGTACTTC

j_call: TRBJ1-6
clone_size: -
d_call: TRBD1
v_call: TRBV2
cdr3_aa: CASSGQGALSRSPLHF
cdr3_nt: TGTGCCAGCAGTGGACAGGGGGCTTTATCTAGGTCACCCCTCCACTTT

j_call: TRBJ2-3
clone_size: once
d_call: TRBD2
v_call: TRBV14
cdr3_aa: CASSLFKGTSGFTDTQYF
cdr3_nt: TGTGCCAGCAGTCTATTCAAGGGGACTAGCGGGTTCACAGATACGCAGTATTTT

j_call: TRBJ2-2
clone_size: -
d_call: -
v_call: TRBV19
cdr3_aa: CASNTRANTGELFF
cdr3_nt: TGTGCCAGTAATACCCGGGCGAACACCGGGGAGCTGTTTTTT

j_call: TRBJ2-3
clone_size: -
d_call: TRBD2
v_call: TRBV6-5
cdr3_aa: CASSYSGGAGEDTQYF
cdr3_nt: TGTGCCAGCAGTTACTCGGGTGGGGCGGGGGAAGATACGCAGTATTTT

j_call: TRBJ2-7
clone_size: -
d_call: TRBD2
v_call: TRBV4-1
cdr3_aa: CASSPRASGGRDEQYF
cdr3_nt: TGCGCCAGCAGCCCAAGGGCTAGCGGGGGCCGGGACGAGCAGTACTTC

j_call: TRBJ1-6
clone_size: -
d_call: -
v_call: TRBV12-1
cdr3_aa: CASSFGQGTYNSPLHF
cdr3_nt: -

j_call: TRBJ1-1
clone_size: -
d_call: -
v_call: TRBV5-1
cdr3_aa: CASSFGGAENTEAFF
cdr3_nt: TGCGCCAGCAGCTTCGGGGGGGCCGAGAACACTGAAGCTTTCTTT

j_call: TRBJ1-4
clone_size: -
d_call: -
v_call: TRBV2
cdr3_aa: CASSLGGALNEKLFF
cdr3_nt: TGTGCCAGCAGCCTAGGGGGGGCCCTTAATGAAAAACTGTTTTTT

j_call: TRBJ1-3
clone_size: -
d_call: -
v_call: TRBV24-1
cdr3_aa: CATDRGGTGNTIYF
cdr3_nt: TGTGCCACCGACCGCGGAGGTACGGGAAACACCATATATTTT

j_call: TRBJ2-3
clone_size: -
d_call: -
v_call: TRBV1
cdr3_aa: CTSSRRGTSSSSTDTQYF
cdr3_nt: TGCACCAGCAGCCGCCGAGGGACTAGCTCCTCTAGCACAGATACGCAGTATTTT

j_call: TRBJ1-2
clone_size: -
d_call: TRBD1
v_call: TRBV5-8
cdr3_aa: CASSLPPERTGDYGYTF
cdr3_nt: TGTGCCAGCAGCCTCCCGCCTGAACGGACAGGGGACTATGGCTACACCTTC

j_call: TRBJ1-2
clone_size: -
d_call: TRBD1
v_call: TRBV25-1
cdr3_aa: CASSLSQGARYGYTF
cdr3_nt: TGTGCCAGCAGTTTATCACAGGGGGCGCGGTATGGCTACACCTTC

j_call: TRBJ1-3
clone_size: -
d_call: -
v_call: TRBV28
cdr3_aa: CASILRGSSGNTIYF
cdr3_nt: TGTGCCAGCATTCTGAGAGGGAGCTCTGGAAACACCATATATTTT

j_call: TRBJ2-3
clone_size: -
d_call: TRBD2
v_call: TRBV4-2
cdr3_aa: CASSQDIRLASTDTQYF
cdr3_nt: TGTGCCAGCAGCCAAGATATCAGACTAGCGTCCACAGATACGCAGTATTTT

j_call: TRBJ1-1
clone_size: -
d_call: -
v_call: TRBV5-6
cdr3_aa: CASSVVGEAFF
cdr3_nt: TGTGCCAGCAGCGTAGTCGGGGAAGCTTTCTTT

j_call: TRBJ2-1
clone_size: -
d_call: TRBD2
v_call: TRBV7-2
cdr3_aa: CASSLARAGGHNEQFF
cdr3_nt: TGTGCCAGCAGCTTAGCGCGAGCGGGGGGCCACAATGAGCAGTTCTTC